The T cell receptor beta chain under discussion was sequenced for a study of T cell repertoires in cytomegalovirus infection (dated by TCRdb to the late 2010s). In terms of the full investigation: Peptide stimulations targeted recently identified HLA-C-restricted CMV epitopes, whose presentation resists viral immunomodulation, together with well-studied HLA-B-restricted epitopes. Because public TCR beta signatures pointed to carriage of CMV infection together with the matching HLA type, the HLA type of each donor mattered for the analysis.

This clonotype has just one count. The antigen this receptor binds is unknown. No base quality values were provided; no much bigger clone lies one nucleotide off. One read yields weak evidence. The treatment or condition label, as the study defines it: in vitro stimulation with specific CMV peptide epitopes to enrich CMV-specific T cells. Its CDR3 holds 15 amino acids, cysteine through phenylalanine. Here the CDR3 DNA is all that survives: 45 bases in frame from base 1. The germline V gene encodes CDR1 SGHRS and CDR2 YFSETQ. The junction carries 13 bases between V and J, which are trimmed by 0 bases and 6 bases respectively. This sample was sequenced with an Illumina HiSeq 1500. Through fastp at Q25 and MiXCR, TCRdb rebuilt clones from the public reads, retaining in-frame beta chains. Rows with a matching CDR3 protein are joined into one entry that keeps the most common DNA and genes. For this sample the table gives a few hundred thousand distinct CDR3 sequences, of which 35% to 50% were detected only once. The ten largest clones capture more than 40% of the sample.

Results and caveats for the whole study, not just this receptor: The ex vivo response was dominated by HLA-C-restricted CMV-specific TCR beta clonotypes, which also provided the single most frequent clonotype in two of eight donors. In both this cohort and an independent roughly 400-donor cohort, the cumulative frequency of public TCR beta family members distinguished carriers of CMV infection plus the relevant HLA type.

The chain uses TRBV5-1 and TRBJ2-1; the D gene is perhaps TRBD1, on 5 matching bases. The sequence was obtained from a human donor in good health (CMV status not recorded). Some clones in this sample may be carry-over from other donors' samples. Sequenced material: cultured PBMCs, taken from culture after CMV antigen stimulation. The CDR3 region: CASSLGSGYGNEQFF. The bases read TGCGCCAGCAGCTTGGGGTCAGGGTACGGCAATGAGCAGTTCTTC. Outside the CDR3, residues come from the reference TRBV5-1 and TRBJ2-1 proteins, so the full variable domain is: KAGVTQTPRYLIKTRGQQVTLSCSPISGHRSVSWYQQTPGQGLQFLFEYFSETQRNKGNFPGRFSGRQFSNSRSEMNVSTLELGDSALYLCASSLGSGYGNEQFFGPGTRLTVL.